This note documents a single TCR beta chain sequence. This clone was seen only once. Its antigen has not been determined. No base qualities exist here, and no much larger clone lies one base off it. This sample was taken from a study of glioma-infiltrating T cells after dendritic cell vaccination (dated by TCRdb to 2016 to 2017). Regarding the study in general: The cohort comprised 15 or so glioblastoma patients from Phase I and II dendritic cell vaccination trials, 9 newly diagnosed and 6 with recurrent disease. Patients received three intradermal dendritic cell vaccine injections at biweekly intervals in the arm below the axilla. Deep sequencing of TCR beta CDR3 regions was used to quantify tumor-infiltrating lymphocyte content and compare tumor and blood repertoires in dendritic cell-vaccinated glioblastoma patients. The vaccine consisted of monocyte-derived dendritic cells cultured less than eight days with IL-4 and GM-CSF, then pulsed overnight with autologous tumor lysate. Survival after dendritic cell vaccination was correlated with TCR sequencing metrics, including TIL content and tumor-blood repertoire overlap. Autologous tumor lysate-pulsed dendritic cell vaccination was administered to the patients between about 2003 and 2012.

Overall study results and their limits: No direct relationship between TCR clonality and survival was found, suggesting that a diverse polyclonal response may matter. The three-group TCR overlap response model was described as speculative and requiring prospective validation. The cohort was small and heterogeneous, and full blood and tumor sets were available for few patients, with initial-recurrent tumor pairs available for even fewer patients. Longer time to progression and overall survival after dendritic cell vaccination were predicted by higher estimated pretreatment TIL content.

TCRB CDR3 regions were amplified from roughly 1.8 ug genomic DNA, or all available DNA if less, using the immunoSEQ assay. For multiplex PCR, 60 forward primers for TCR V beta segments and 13 reverse primers for J beta segments were used. Synthetic control templates were spiked into each sample at limiting dilution to estimate reads per starting template. Sequencing produced 87 bp reads on the Illumina HiSeq System. Per the authors' processing: PCR and sequencing errors were removed by a nearest neighbor algorithm that merged closely related sequences. TCR overlap was measured as the percentage of unique tumor TCR beta sequences that were also present in the peripheral blood of the same patient. Entries here come from immuneACCESS through TCRdb and include only in-frame sequences with V and J called. Some clones fail to appear in such tables; in the studies checked, an unresolved V gene covers under half of the shortfall, and the cause of the remainder is unknown. The V and J calls and clone size come from that table; D and trimming were worked out from the DNA. The sample records some 38,000 clones, almost 85% of which are singletons. About 7.8% of the sample is taken by the ten largest.

To be selected, patients needed enough residual fresh-frozen tumor tissue and more than two years of available survival data. Molecular status otherwise varied across the glioblastoma patients, but none of them carried an isocitrate dehydrogenase mutation. PBMC were collected before vaccination, two weeks after the third vaccination, and at tumor progression if progression occurred. The Qiagen DNeasy Blood extraction Kit was used for extraction of genomic DNA. This TCR was recovered from a human donor with glioblastoma. The source was blood, collected before dendritic cell vaccination.

The DNA sequence follows: TGTGCCAGCAGCTTAGCGACAGGGGATCGAGGCTACACCTTC. It is translated as CASSLATGDRGYTF. This chain joins TRBV7-9 to TRBJ1-2, and 8 bases in between align with TRBD1. V has 0 bases trimmed and J has 8 bases trimmed; junction bases matching no gene number 5. Including cysteine and phenylalanine, the CDR3 has 14 amino acids. The sequence is cut down to CDR3 DNA, 42 bases in frame from base 1. Per the germline V gene (reference sequence), SEHNR is the CDR1 and FQNEAQ is the CDR2. Outside the CDR3, residues come from the reference TRBV7-9 and TRBJ1-2 proteins, so the full variable domain is: DTGVSQNPRHKITKRGQNVTFRCDPISEHNRLYWYRQTLGQGPEFLTYFQNEAQLEKSRLLSDRFSAERPKGSFSTLEIQRTEQGDSAMYLCASSLATGDRGYTFGSGTRLTVV.